This T cell receptor (beta chain) was retrieved from a study of shared clonotypes between healthy human individuals. Study details: Each donor contributed plates that comprised three CD4 naive, three CD4 memory, two CD8 naive and one CD8 memory.

The V gene lost 2 bases and the J gene lost 5 bases, with 9 bases spanning the gap. The germline V gene has CDR1 ENHRY and CDR2 SYGVKD. This CDR3 comprises 13 residues. Sequencing was at deep level. TCRdb keeps only in-frame clones here, not all; method: immunoSEQ multiplex PCR. The sample contains 2 million to 2.5 million clones, just under 95% of which appear only once. Nashville, Tennessee was home to all donors, each a Caucasian adult. Sequences were obtained from naive CD4+ T cells from PBMCs. Subset of the sample: CD45RA+ positively selected. The clonotype comes from a man younger than 35 in good health. Some clones in this sample may be carry-over from other donors' samples. V gene TRBV10-3 combines with J gene TRBJ1-1, with D possibly being TRBD1 (6 bases). The CDR3 loop is CAISETGLTEAFF. The CDR3 DNA follows: TGTGCCATCAGTGAGACAGGGCTGACTGAAGCTTTCTTT.